The clone carrying this TCR beta chain was detected only a few times. The data derive from a study of blood T cell repertoires in COVID-19. The trim removed 0 bases at V and 6 bases at J, leaving 12 bases unmatched. Germline V gives CDR1 MNHEY, CDR2 SMNVEV (reference sequence). The length of the CDR3 is 18 residues. Repertoires were generated with immunoSEQ multiplex PCR, while TCRdb's copy carries only in-frame clones and drops some. This table has about 120,000 clones, approximately 92% appearing once. The sequenced sample consisted of peripheral blood. This chain connects TRBV27 to TRBJ2-2, with 8 bases that match TRBD2. This receptor was taken from a man in his 70s with active or convalescent COVID-19. CDR3: CASSLSLWASGPAGELFF. The CDR3 DNA reads as TGTGCCAGCAGTTTATCCCTCTGGGCTAGCGGGCCAGCCGGGGAGCTGTTTTTT.